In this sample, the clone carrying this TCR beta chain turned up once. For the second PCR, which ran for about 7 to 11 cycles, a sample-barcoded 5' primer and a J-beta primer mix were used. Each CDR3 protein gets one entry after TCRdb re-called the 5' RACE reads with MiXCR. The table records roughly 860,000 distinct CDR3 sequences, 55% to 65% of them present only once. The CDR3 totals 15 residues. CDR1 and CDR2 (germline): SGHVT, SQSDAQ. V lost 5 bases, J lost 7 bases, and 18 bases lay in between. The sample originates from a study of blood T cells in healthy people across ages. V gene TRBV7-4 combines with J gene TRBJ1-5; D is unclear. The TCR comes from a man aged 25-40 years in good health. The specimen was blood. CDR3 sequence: CASSPQDFKIQPQHF. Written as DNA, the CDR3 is TGTGCCAGCAGCCCTCAGGACTTCAAAATCCAGCCCCAGCATTTT.